This TCR beta chain was sequenced for a study of post-analysis software for immune sequencing data. Points from the study as a whole: Four or five TRBV segments were more frequent in patients than controls; TRBV5-6, TRBV5-1 and TRBV20-1 belonged to this group. With F measure, samples from one preparation batch clustered together strongly. Relative to controls, patients with multiple sclerosis showed significantly lower normalized Chao1 diversity.

The sample holds a few counts of this clonotype. Its matching antigen is unknown. CDR3 length: 17 residues. Trimming took 5 bases from V and 0 from J; bases not matched to a gene: 4. Germline CDR1 WSHSY, CDR2 SAAADI. Libraries were made from TCR beta cDNA, and they carried unique molecular identifiers. In TCRdb, the PCR reads were re-called with MiXCR into one record per CDR3 protein. The sample lists roughly 570,000 distinct CDR3 sequences, under 40% occurring once. The sample consisted of blood. The TCR was taken from a girl aged 2 to 17 with multiple sclerosis. The J gene is TRBJ2-1, the V gene TRBV10-2; 13 bases map to TRBD2. The CDR3 region is CASSRGLAGASYNEQFF. CDR3 nucleotide sequence: TGCGCCAGCAGTCGCGGACTAGCGGGGGCCTCCTACAATGAGCAGTTCTTC.